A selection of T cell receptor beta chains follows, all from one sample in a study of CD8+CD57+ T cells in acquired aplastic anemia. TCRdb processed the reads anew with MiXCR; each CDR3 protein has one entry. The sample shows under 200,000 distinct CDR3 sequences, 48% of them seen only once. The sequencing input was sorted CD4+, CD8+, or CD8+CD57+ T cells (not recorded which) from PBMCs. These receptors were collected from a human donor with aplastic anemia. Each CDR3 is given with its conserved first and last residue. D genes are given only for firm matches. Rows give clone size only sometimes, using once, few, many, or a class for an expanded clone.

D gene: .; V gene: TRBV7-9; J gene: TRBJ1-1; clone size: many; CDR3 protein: CASSFSGVSEAFF; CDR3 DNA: TGTGCCAGCAGCTTTTCAGGAGTGTCAGAAGCTTTCTTT
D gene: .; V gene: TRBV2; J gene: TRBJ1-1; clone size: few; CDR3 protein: CASSLDSNTEAFF; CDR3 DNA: TGTGCCAGCAGTTTAGACAGTAACACTGAAGCTTTCTTT
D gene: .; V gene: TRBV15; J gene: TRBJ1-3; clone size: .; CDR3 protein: CAASRDFPASGNTIYF; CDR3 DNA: TGTGCCGCCAGCAGAGACTTTCCTGCTTCTGGAAACACCATATATTTT
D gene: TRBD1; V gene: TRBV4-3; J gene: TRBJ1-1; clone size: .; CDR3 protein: CASSQAVVPGGGNTEASF; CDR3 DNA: TGCGCCAGCAGCCAAGCTGTAGTTCCAGGGGGAGGGAACACTGAAGCTTCCTTT
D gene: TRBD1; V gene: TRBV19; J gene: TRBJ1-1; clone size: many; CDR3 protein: CASSLLPGQGKNTEAFF; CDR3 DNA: TGTGCCAGTAGCCTCTTACCGGGACAGGGGAAGAACACTGAAGCTTTCTTT
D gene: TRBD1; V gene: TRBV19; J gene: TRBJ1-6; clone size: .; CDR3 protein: CASSGQGDRSPLHF; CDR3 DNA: TGTGCCAGTAGTGGACAGGGCGATCGTTCACCCCTCCACTTT
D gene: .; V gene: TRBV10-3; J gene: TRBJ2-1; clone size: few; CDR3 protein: CAISESYYNEQFF; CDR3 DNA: TGTGCCATCAGTGAGTCCTATTACAATGAGCAGTTCTTC
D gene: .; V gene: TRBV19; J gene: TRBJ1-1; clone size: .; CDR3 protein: CASSASGSTEAFF; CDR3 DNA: TGTGCCAGTAGTGCTAGCGGGAGCACTGAAGCTTTCTTT
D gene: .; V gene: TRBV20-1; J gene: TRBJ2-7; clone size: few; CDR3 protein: CSASEDSPYEQYF; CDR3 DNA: TGCAGTGCTAGTGAGGACAGTCCCTACGAGCAGTACTTC
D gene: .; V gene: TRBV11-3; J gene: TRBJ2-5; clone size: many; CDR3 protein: CASSLGTYLGETQYF; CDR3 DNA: TGTGCCAGCAGCCTCGGGACCTACTTGGGGGAGACCCAGTACTTC
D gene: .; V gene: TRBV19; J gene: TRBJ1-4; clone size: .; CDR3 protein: CASSIDLEEKLFF; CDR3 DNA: TGTGCCAGTAGTATAGACCTAGAGGAAAAACTGTTTTTT
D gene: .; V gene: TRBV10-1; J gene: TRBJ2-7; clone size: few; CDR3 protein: CASSERVVPFEQYF; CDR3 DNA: TGCGCCAGCAGTGAGCGGGTAGTCCCCTTCGAGCAGTACTTC
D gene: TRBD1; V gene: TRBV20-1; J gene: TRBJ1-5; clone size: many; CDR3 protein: CSAEGQGVGQPQHF; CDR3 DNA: TGCAGTGCCGAGGGACAGGGGGTAGGTCAGCCCCAGCATTTT
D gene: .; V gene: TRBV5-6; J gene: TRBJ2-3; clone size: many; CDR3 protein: CASSLVKAAHRTDTQYF; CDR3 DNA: TGTGCCAGCAGCTTGGTAAAGGCAGCTCATCGCACAGATACGCAGTATTTT
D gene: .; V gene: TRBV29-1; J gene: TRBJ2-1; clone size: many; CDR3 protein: CSVWKGGNEQFF; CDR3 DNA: TGCAGCGTGTGGAAAGGGGGAAATGAGCAGTTCTTC
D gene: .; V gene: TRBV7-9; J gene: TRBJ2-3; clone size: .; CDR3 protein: CASSHQGRRDTQYF; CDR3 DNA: TGTGCCAGCAGCCACCAGGGCAGGCGGGATACGCAGTATTTT
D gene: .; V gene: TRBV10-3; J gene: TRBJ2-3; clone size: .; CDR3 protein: CAIREVGASTDTQYF; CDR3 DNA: TGTGCCATCAGGGAGGTCGGAGCAAGCACAGATACGCAGTATTTT